This T cell receptor (beta chain) was sequenced in a study of T cells and Merkel cell carcinoma outcomes (dated by TCRdb to 2019 to 2021). A note on the overall study: The study examined the tumor T-cell repertoire together with T-cell density as predictors of clinical outcome in patients with Merkel cell carcinoma.

General findings and caveats noted by the study authors: T-cell repertoire features combined with T-cell density were reported to predict clinical outcomes in Merkel cell carcinoma patients.

Library preparation was by the immunoSEQ multiplex PCR assay. TCRdb limited this immuneACCESS table to in-frame rearrangements with V and J called. A share of clones is missing; checked studies link under half to unresolved V genes, and the rest is unexplained. This sample lists approximately 1,400 clones; approximately 90% were detected once. Jointly, the top ten make up around 10% of the sample. A word on this clone: Its specific antigen is unknown. Per-base qualities were not stored, and no clone one base away is much larger.

The CDR3 covers 13 residues, taking in both the cysteine and the phenylalanine. Kept here is only the CDR3 DNA, which spans 39 bases and is read in frame from base 1. CDR1 and CDR2 (SGHTA, FQGNSA) derive from the germline V gene. V was cut back by 4 bases and J by 8 bases, leaving a gap of 14 bases between them. Samples came from patients with Merkel cell carcinoma. The V and J genes are TRBV7-2 and TRBJ1-1; the D gene is possibly TRBD1, with 6 bases matching. The TCR originated in a human donor with Merkel cell carcinoma. Sequencing input: tumor tissue from Merkel cell carcinoma. The CDR3 protein sequence reads: CASSSQGHREAFF. The DNA reads as follows: TGTGCCAGCAGCTCCCAGGGACACAGAGAAGCTTTCTTT.